A selection of T cell receptor beta chains follows, all from one sample in a study of patients and donors after allogeneic stem cell transplantation. MiXCR was run by TCRdb on the RT-PCR reads, yielding one entry per CDR3 protein. The table records about 410,000 distinct CDR3 sequences, 15% to 20% of them present only once. Sequencing input: blood, either unsorted or a sorted T cell fraction (not recorded which). The receptors here all came from a human donor who was either an allogeneic HSCT recipient or a stem cell or donor lymphocyte infusion donor (not recorded which). It is not recorded whose cells these are; they may come from a transplant donor. Each CDR3 is given with its conserved first and last residue. Fields, in order: D gene, V gene, clone size, J gene, CDR3 DNA, CDR3 protein. A D gene is named only where the DNA matches it firmly. The size field is filled for only some rows; it gives once, few, many or a size class.

D gene: TRBD1
V gene: TRBV2
clone size: .
J gene: TRBJ2-2
CDR3 DNA: TGTGCCAGCAGGGGGGACAGGGGGTCCGGGGAGCTGTTTTTT
CDR3 protein: CASRGDRGSGELFF

D gene: .
V gene: TRBV2
clone size: .
J gene: TRBJ1-1
CDR3 DNA: TGTGCCAGCAGCGGTGAACAGAACACTGAAGCTTTCTTT
CDR3 protein: CASSGEQNTEAFF

D gene: .
V gene: TRBV5-8
clone size: few
J gene: TRBJ1-2
CDR3 DNA: TGTGCCAGCAGGAGTTTTTTTAACTATGGCTACACCTTC
CDR3 protein: CASRSFFNYGYTF

D gene: .
V gene: TRBV18
clone size: .
J gene: TRBJ2-1
CDR3 DNA: TGTGCCAGCTCACCACCGAAGCTAGTGGTTTACAATGAGCAGTTCTTC
CDR3 protein: CASSPPKLVVYNEQFF

D gene: .
V gene: TRBV15
clone size: .
J gene: TRBJ1-2
CDR3 DNA: TGTGCCACCAGCAGAGAAGGGGAGGGCCTGAATGGCTACACCTTC
CDR3 protein: CATSREGEGLNGYTF

D gene: .
V gene: TRBV29-1
clone size: few
J gene: TRBJ2-4
CDR3 DNA: TGCAGCGTTGAGGGTATTTTAGCCAAAAACATTCAGTACTTC
CDR3 protein: CSVEGILAKNIQYF

D gene: .
V gene: TRBV3-1
clone size: .
J gene: TRBJ2-1
CDR3 DNA: TGTGCCAGCAGCCAAGGGGGCCTCGCGGATAATGAGCAGTTCTTC
CDR3 protein: CASSQGGLADNEQFF

D gene: TRBD1
V gene: TRBV2
clone size: .
J gene: TRBJ1-5
CDR3 DNA: TGTGCCAGCAAGGTGGGACAGGGTATCGGACAGCCCCAGCATTTT
CDR3 protein: CASKVGQGIGQPQHF

D gene: .
V gene: TRBV7-9
clone size: many
J gene: TRBJ2-1
CDR3 DNA: TGTGCCAGCAGCAACTACCCGGGATCCTCCTACAATGAGCAGTTCTTC
CDR3 protein: CASSNYPGSSYNEQFF

D gene: .
V gene: TRBV10-3
clone size: many
J gene: TRBJ2-1
CDR3 DNA: TGTGCCATCAGTGAGAGTACGGGGGTCTACAATGAGCAGTTCTTC
CDR3 protein: CAISESTGVYNEQFF

D gene: TRBD2
V gene: TRBV3-1
clone size: .
J gene: TRBJ2-7
CDR3 DNA: TGTGCCAGCAGCCAAGTGGCGGGAGGGCCGGGTGAGCAGTACTTC
CDR3 protein: CASSQVAGGPGEQYF

D gene: TRBD1
V gene: TRBV30
clone size: many
J gene: TRBJ1-1
CDR3 DNA: TGTGCCTGGGGCCAGGGACAGGCGATAAACACTGAAGCTTTCTTT
CDR3 protein: CAWGQGQAINTEAFF

D gene: .
V gene: TRBV29-1
clone size: few
J gene: TRBJ2-3
CDR3 DNA: TGCAGCGTTGGATTCGGTGTTGGAGGGCCAGATACGCAGTATTTT
CDR3 protein: CSVGFGVGGPDTQYF

D gene: TRBD2
V gene: TRBV7-9
clone size: few
J gene: TRBJ2-1
CDR3 DNA: TGTGCCAGCAGCACCTCACTAGCGGGAGATTTCAATGAGCAGTTCTTC
CDR3 protein: CASSTSLAGDFNEQFF

D gene: .
V gene: TRBV19
clone size: few
J gene: TRBJ2-7
CDR3 DNA: TGTGCCAGTAGTTTGAAGCGAGCCTACGAGCAGTACTTC
CDR3 protein: CASSLKRAYEQYF

D gene: TRBD1
V gene: TRBV6-2/TRBV6-3
clone size: .
J gene: TRBJ1-5
CDR3 DNA: TGTGCCAGCAGTTACGCAGACTACAGGGGTCAGCCCCAGCATTTT
CDR3 protein: CASSYADYRGQPQHF

D gene: .
V gene: TRBV5-1
clone size: .
J gene: TRBJ2-2
CDR3 DNA: TGCGCCAGCAGCTTGGGCTGGTACACCGGGGAGCTGTTTTTT
CDR3 protein: CASSLGWYTGELFF

D gene: TRBD1
V gene: TRBV5-1
clone size: .
J gene: TRBJ2-2
CDR3 DNA: TGCGCCAGCAAACGACAGGGCGAGCTACTAACCGGGGAGCTGTTTTTT
CDR3 protein: CASKRQGELLTGELFF

D gene: TRBD1
V gene: TRBV7-2
clone size: .
J gene: TRBJ2-7
CDR3 DNA: TGTGCCAGCAGTTTCGACAGGGGGAGGTCCTACGAGCAGTACTTC
CDR3 protein: CASSFDRGRSYEQYF

D gene: .
V gene: TRBV20-1
clone size: .
J gene: TRBJ1-2
CDR3 DNA: TGCAGTGCTAGACCGCAGGTTCGCTATGGCTACACCTTC
CDR3 protein: CSARPQVRYGYTF